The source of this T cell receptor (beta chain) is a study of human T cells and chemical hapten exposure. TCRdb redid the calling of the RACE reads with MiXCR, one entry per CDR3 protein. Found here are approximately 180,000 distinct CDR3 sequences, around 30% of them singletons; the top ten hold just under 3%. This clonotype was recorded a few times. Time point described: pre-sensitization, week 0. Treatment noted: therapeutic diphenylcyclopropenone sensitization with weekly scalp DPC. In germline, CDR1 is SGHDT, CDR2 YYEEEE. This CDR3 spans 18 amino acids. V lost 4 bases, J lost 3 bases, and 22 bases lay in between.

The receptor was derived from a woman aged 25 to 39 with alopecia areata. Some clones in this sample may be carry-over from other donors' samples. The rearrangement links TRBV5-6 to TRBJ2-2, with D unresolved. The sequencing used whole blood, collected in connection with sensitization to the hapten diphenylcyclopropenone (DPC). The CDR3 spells CASSPRQGVRRYTGELFF. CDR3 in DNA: TGTGCCAGCAGCCCGCGGCAAGGCGTCCGTCGATACACCGGGGAGCTGTTTTTT.